The entry below describes one T cell receptor (beta chain). Its matching antigen is unknown. The germline gene is not matched at one end of the junction; a read error may be the cause. This sample is drawn from a study of beta chain features in type 1 diabetes. The sequenced template was cDNA made from the entire isolated RNA. Sequenced by immunoSEQ multiplex PCR; TCRdb stores in-frame clones only, minus some. The repertoire has about 640,000 clones, 12% of them found once; the top ten carry 0.09% to 0.15%. Germline V CDR1 and CDR2: SSHAT, FNYEAQ (reference sequence). The CDR3 has 14 residues. General study results and limits: Among all four CD4+ subsets, Type 1 diabetes patients had TCRB CDR3s that were moderately but significantly shorter. Cells with high TCR expression could be over-represented when cDNA is sequenced.

Sequencing input: naive CD4+ T cells from blood. This clonotype was obtained from a man aged 30 to 39 with type 1 diabetes. The rearrangement links TRBV7-7 to TRBJ2-1; TRBD1 aligns across 7 bases. The DNA for the CDR3 is TGTGCTAGCAGCTTTACAGGGGCGGACAATGAGCAGTTCTTC. Amino acid sequence: CASSFTGADNEQFF.